This TCR beta chain was retrieved from a study of Ad26.COV2.S vaccination and SARS-CoV-2 variants. The overall study: Ad26.COV2.S, an intramuscular injection, was given once or twice 56 days apart. Study findings and constraints: Substantial breadth was reported for post-vaccination spike-specific CD8+ and CD4+ T cells.

Only in-frame clones appear in the TCRdb table, and some are missing; sequencing was by immunoSEQ multiplex PCR. Among some 350,000 clones listed, 80% to 90% were seen once. CDR3 length: 14 amino acids. Trimming took 4 bases from V and 8 from J, leaving 20 bases between them. CDR1 is GTSNPN, CDR2 SVGIG, per germline (reference sequence). Treatment defined: roughly 20 received Ad26.COV2.S at low or high dose, single or two shots; 5 received placebo; per-sample allocation not given. All samples were drawn on day 63, counting from the first vaccine or placebo injection. As for this clone: Its antigen is unknown.

The gene calls are TRBV30 and TRBJ1-1; no firm D call. The sequenced sample was peripheral blood, obtained in a trial of Ad26.COV2.S vaccine versus placebo. This receptor was obtained from a person between 18 and 60 years old who received the Ad26.COV2.S COVID-19 vaccine or a placebo. The DNA of the CDR3 is TGTGCCTGGACAACCGGGCTTCGGGATGGGGAAGCTTTCTTT. It yields the protein CAWTTGLRDGEAFF.